The source of this TCR beta chain is a study of T-cell reconstitution after alpha-beta-depleted transplantation in children. Unique molecular identifiers were incorporated when the TCRbeta library was constructed. TCRdb itself ran the PCR reads through MiXCR, one entry per CDR3 protein. This sample has hundreds of thousands of distinct CDR3 sequences, with roughly 17% found just once. This clonotype was observed at least ten times. CDR3 length: 12 residues. The V gene lost 5 bases and the J gene lost 1 base, with 5 bases spanning the gap. Germline values: CDR1 KGHDR, CDR2 SFDVKD. Sequenced here: PBMCs from the stem cell graft donor, sampled from the stem cell graft. The chain recombines TRBV24-1 with TRBJ2-7; D remains ambiguous. The TCR sequence derives from a human donor who donated a stem cell graft to a child with acute myeloid leukemia. Here the CDR3 reads CATSARSYEQYF. The DNA of the CDR3 is TGTGCCACCAGTGCGCGGTCCTACGAGCAGTACTTC.